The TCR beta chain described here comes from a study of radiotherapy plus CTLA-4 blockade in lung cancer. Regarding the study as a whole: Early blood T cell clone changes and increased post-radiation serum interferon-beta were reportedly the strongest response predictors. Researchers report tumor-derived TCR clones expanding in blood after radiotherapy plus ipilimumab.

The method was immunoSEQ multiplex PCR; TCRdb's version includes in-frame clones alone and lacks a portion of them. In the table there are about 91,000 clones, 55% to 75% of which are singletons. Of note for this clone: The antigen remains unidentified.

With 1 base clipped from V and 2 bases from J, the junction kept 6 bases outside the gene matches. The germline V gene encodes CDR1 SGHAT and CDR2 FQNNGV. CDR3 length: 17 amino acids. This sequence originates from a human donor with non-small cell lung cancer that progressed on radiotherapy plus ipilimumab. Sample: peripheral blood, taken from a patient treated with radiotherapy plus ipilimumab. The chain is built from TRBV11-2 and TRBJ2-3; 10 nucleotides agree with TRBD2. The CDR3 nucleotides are TGTGCCAGCAGCTTAGTTGCCGGACTAGCGGACACAGATACGCAGTATTTT. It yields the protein CASSLVAGLADTDTQYF.